This passage covers 32 T cell receptor beta chains from one sample sequenced in a study of T cell repertoires in cytomegalovirus infection. TCRdb ran MiXCR on the reads and lists one entry per CDR3 protein. The table has just over 150,000 distinct CDR3 sequences, roughly a quarter seen once. The sample taken for sequencing was PBMCs. The receptor set was obtained from a human donor in good health (CMV status not recorded). Some clones in this sample may be carry-over from other donors' samples.

This clonotype was observed at least ten times. The chain links TRBV7-8 to TRBJ1-2; 7 bases are shared with TRBD1. This CDR3 is 14 amino acids long. With 1 base clipped from V and 4 bases from J, the junction kept 3 bases outside the gene matches. Germline CDR1 and CDR2: SGHVS and FQNEAQ. CDR3 region: CASSLEGQSYGYTF. CDR3 nucleotides: TGTGCCAGCAGCTTAGAGGGACAGTCCTATGGCTACACCTTC. Together with reference TRBV7-8 and TRBJ1-2, the CDR3 gives the full variable domain: GAGVSQSPRYKVAKRGQDVALRCDPISGHVSLFWYQQALGQGPEFLTYFQNEAQLDKSGLPSDRFFAERPEGSVSTLKIQRTQQEDSAVYLCASSLEGQSYGYTFGSGTRLTVV.

The chain couples TRBV28 to TRBJ2-3; weak D call: TRBD1 (6 bases). This CDR3 comprises 16 residues. Germline-derived CDR1 and CDR2 are MDHEN and SYDVKM. The ends were cut back, 4 bases at V and 2 bases at J, with 16 bases in the middle. The CDR3 region has the DNA TGTGCCAGCAGTTCCAGGACAGAGGCTAACACAGATACGCAGTATTTT. It is translated as CASSSRTEANTDTQYF.

The V call is TRBV20-1, the J call TRBJ1-5, with 10 bases matching TRBD1. CDR1 and CDR2 from the germline V gene are DFQATT and SNEGSKA (reference sequence). The CDR3 consists of 13 residues. Germline trimming cut 5 bases from V and 6 bases from J; bases unmatched to any gene: 4. CDR3 DNA sequence: TGCAGTGCTGGGGACAGGGGTGCTCAGCCCCAGCATTTT. As protein: CSAGDRGAQPQHF.

This clonotype was counted ten times or more. The chain carries TRBV7-2 and TRBJ2-1; TRBD2 matches at 9 bases. Germline values: CDR1 SGHTA, CDR2 FQGNSA. The CDR3 is made up of 14 amino acids. V shed 1 base, J shed 6 bases, and the junction held 1 base outside the gene matches. Written as DNA, the CDR3 is TGTGCCAGCAGCTTAGGCGGGGGGGCCAATGAGCAGTTCTTC. As protein: CASSLGGGANEQFF.

The CDR3 here is CASSKGIGELFF. The CDR3 DNA reads as TGTGCCAGCAGCAAGGGGATCGGGGAGCTGTTTTTT. This chain joins TRBV12-3 or TRBV12-4 and TRBJ2-2; D is perhaps TRBD1 (5 bases). The length of the CDR3 is 12 residues. V lost 6 bases and J lost 7, with 9 bases in between.

This clonotype was seen many times. This chain links TRBV7-2 with TRBJ2-1, with unresolved D. This CDR3 contains 14 residues. The V end was cut by 5 bases, the J end by 8 bases, with 16 bases between. Germline V gene data show CDR1 as SGHTA and CDR2 as FQGNSA. CDR3 coding DNA: TGTGCCAGCAGCCTACTACCCCGTGGGGATGAGCAGTTCTTC. Encoded protein: CASSLLPRGDEQFF.

CDR3: CASSRLVGASYNEQFF. CDR3 DNA sequence: TGTGCCAGCAGCCGGCTAGTGGGGGCCTCCTACAATGAGCAGTTCTTC. The chain employs TRBV5-4 and TRBJ2-1; D might be TRBD1 (6 bases). The V and J ends lost 4 bases and 0 bases respectively, with 14 bases between them. The CDR3 runs to 16 residues. From germline, CDR1 is SGHNT and CDR2 YYREEE (reference sequence). The variable domain in full, completed from reference TRBV5-4 and TRBJ2-1, reads ETGVTQSPTHLIKTRGQQVTLRCSSQSGHNTVSWYQQALGQGPQFIFQYYREEENGRGNFPPRFSGLQFPNYSSELNVNALELDDSALYLCASSRLVGASYNEQFFGPGTRLTVL.

There are a few counts of this clonotype. The chain couples TRBV10-3 to TRBJ2-3; TRBD1 might be the D (7 bases). Trimming cost V 8 bases and J 5 bases, with 11 bases left between them. Germline-derived CDR1 and CDR2 are ENHRY and SYGVKD. The CDR3 length is 12 residues. CDR3 sequence (DNA): TGTGCCATCCAGGGGGGCCTAGATACGCAGTATTTT. Translating it yields CAIQGGLDTQYF.

This clonotype was counted at least ten times. This chain links TRBV7-2 with TRBJ1-2, with 8 bases matching TRBD1. The germline V gene encodes CDR1 SGHTA and CDR2 FQGNSA. The CDR3 length is 18 residues. V was clipped by 0 bases and J by 7 bases; unmatched bases: 16. The chain's CDR3 is CASSLASPRQGAVSGYTF. CDR3 nucleotides: TGTGCCAGCAGCTTAGCGAGTCCACGGCAGGGGGCTGTGAGTGGCTACACCTTC.

The CDR3 bases are TGTGCCAGCAGCGGACGGCCCTACGAGCAGTACTTC. Its protein is CASSGRPYEQYF. This chain joins TRBV12-3 or TRBV12-4 and TRBJ2-7; D not resolved. Trimming took 6 bases from V and 2 from J, leaving 8 bases between them. This CDR3 is built from 12 residues.

This chain uses TRBV29-1 with TRBJ2-7; no clear D gene. The CDR3 runs 14 residues. Germline lookup yields CDR1 SQVTM and CDR2 ANQGSEA. Trimming took 1 base from V and 0 from J, leaving 10 bases between them. The CDR3 sequence is CSVEVPNSSYEQYF. In DNA form, the CDR3 reads TGCAGCGTTGAAGTACCTAACAGCTCCTACGAGCAGTACTTC.

This clonotype was seen a handful of times. The chain joins TRBV7-9 to TRBJ1-2; the D gene is possibly TRBD1 (6 bases). There are 13 residues in the CDR3. From germline, CDR1 is SEHNR and CDR2 FQNEAQ (reference sequence). Trimming stripped 7 bases from V and 5 bases from J, with 14 bases between. The CDR3 loop reads CASTPTGAYGYTF. The CDR3 DNA follows: TGTGCCAGCACTCCGACAGGTGCTTATGGCTACACCTTC.

This clonotype came up many times. CDR3 DNA: TGTGCCAGCAGCATCACGGGTGGAGGGGACTACGAGCAGTACTTC. Translating gives CASSITGGGDYEQYF. The chain uses TRBV7-2 and TRBJ2-7; D is perhaps TRBD2 (6 bases). Per germline, CDR1 SGHTA and CDR2 FQGNSA. The CDR3 has 15 residues. Trimming removed 5 bases at V and 3 bases at J, with 17 bases between.

Points on this clonotype: This may be a read error: a much more frequent sequence differs by one nucleotide. The chain employs TRBV7-2 and TRBJ2-5; 7 bases match TRBD1. V shed 5 bases and J 3 bases; nucleotides not matched to a gene: 3. This CDR3 region has 13 residues. The V gene's germline CDR1 is SGHTA and CDR2 FQGNSA. The CDR3 region has the DNA TGTGCCAGCAGCGGGACAGCTAAAGAGACCCAGTACTTC. This translates into CASSGTAKETQYF.

This chain links TRBV6-5 with TRBJ2-6, with D uncertain. Trimming removed 5 bases from V and 0 bases from J, with 8 bases in between. From germline, CDR1 is MNHEY and CDR2 SVGAGI. CDR3 length: 15 amino acids. CDR3 amino acids: CASSHTISGANVLTF. CDR3 DNA: TGTGCCAGCAGTCATACCATCTCTGGGGCCAACGTCCTGACTTTC.

This clonotype occurred many times. This chain joins TRBV7-6 and TRBJ2-6; 7 nucleotides match TRBD1. From germline, CDR1 is SGHVS and CDR2 FNYEAQ. This CDR3 is 16 amino acids long. Unmatched junction bases numbered 4, after V lost 5 bases and J lost 0 bases. The CDR3 region has the DNA TGTGCCAGCAGCCCGACAGGGAACTCTGGGGCCAACGTCCTGACTTTC. It yields the protein CASSPTGNSGANVLTF.

V and J are TRBV20-1 and TRBJ1-2, with 7 bases aligning to TRBD1. The length of the CDR3 is 13 residues. Germline CDR1 and CDR2: DFQATT and SNEGSKA (reference sequence). V dropped 4 bases and J dropped 8; count of bases not matched to a gene: 10. The CDR3 protein is CSAIAGGIEGYTF. CDR3 coding DNA: TGCAGTGCTATAGCAGGGGGGATTGAAGGCTACACCTTC.

This clonotype was recorded many times. The V call is TRBV28, the J call TRBJ1-2, with TRBD1 matching 7 bases. V lost 8 bases and J lost 3; bases outside the gene matches: 12. The germline V gene encodes CDR1 MDHEN and CDR2 SYDVKM. This CDR3 contains 15 residues. The CDR3: CASGGQAPRDYGYTF. The CDR3 DNA sequence: TGTGCCAGCGGAGGACAGGCCCCCAGGGACTATGGCTACACCTTC.

This clonotype was observed at least ten times. The J gene is TRBJ1-5, the V gene TRBV28; D is possibly TRBD1 (5 bases). The CDR3 runs 15 residues. Trimming took 3 bases from V and 6 from J, leaving 15 bases between them. Germline CDR1 is MDHEN and CDR2 is SYDVKM. CDR3 amino acids: CASSFPREAGQPQHF. The DNA for the CDR3 is TGTGCCAGCAGTTTTCCCAGGGAGGCCGGTCAGCCCCAGCATTTT.

V is TRBV29-1 and J is TRBJ1-5; TRBD1 aligns across 7 bases. CDR1 is SQVTM and CDR2 is ANQGSEA in the germline V gene. This CDR3 region has 13 residues. The V and J ends lost 6 bases and 5 bases, in that order; junction bases with no gene match: 7. CDR3 nucleotides: TGCAGCGTCAAAACAGGGGTGGATCAGCCCCAGCATTTT. Translating gives CSVKTGVDQPQHF.

The V gene is TRBV7-3, the J gene TRBJ1-2; D remains unclear. V was trimmed by 4 bases and J by 8 bases, leaving 14 bases between them. The CDR3 has 13 residues. CDR1 SGHTA and CDR2 FQGTGA come from the germline V gene. This chain's CDR3 is CASSSPFEVGYTF. CDR3 DNA sequence: TGTGCCAGCAGCTCTCCCTTCGAAGTGGGCTACACCTTC.

The V and J genes are TRBV6-2 or TRBV6-3 and TRBJ2-2; 13 bases line up with TRBD2. The CDR3 loop spans 20 amino acids. Germline loops: CDR1 MNHEY, CDR2 SVGEGT. V was clipped by 6 bases and J by 4 bases; unmatched bases: 17. This chain's CDR3 is CASSRPASSGLAGVTGELFF. The CDR3 DNA follows: TGTGCCAGCAGCCGCCCAGCTTCGTCCGGACTAGCGGGGGTCACCGGGGAGCTGTTTTTT.

The chain couples TRBV12-3 or TRBV12-4 to TRBJ1-1; D gene uncertain. This CDR3 is built from 14 residues. V shed 5 bases and J shed 2 bases, with 12 bases lying between them. CDR3: CASSLQSVNTEAFF. CDR3 sequence (DNA): TGTGCCAGCAGTCTACAGTCGGTTAACACTGAAGCTTTCTTT.

V usage is TRBV12-3 or TRBV12-4 and J usage is TRBJ1-3; weak D call: TRBD1 (6 bases). The CDR3 is 14 residues long. V lost 6 bases to trimming and J lost 4 bases, with 13 bases between them. DNA for the CDR3: TGTGCCAGCAGCCCGACTGGACAGGGAAACACCATATATTTT. Residues: CASSPTGQGNTIYF.

The rearrangement links TRBV15 to TRBJ1-4; maybe TRBD1 (5 bases). V was shortened by 0 bases and J by 7 bases, with 6 bases between the two germline ends. Germline V gene data show CDR1 as LNHNV and CDR2 as YYDKDF (reference sequence). The CDR3 length is 13 residues. This chain's CDR3 is CATSRDRGEKLFF. CDR3 nucleotides: TGTGCCACCAGCAGAGATAGGGGTGAAAAACTGTTTTTT.

The genes are TRBV11-2 and TRBJ1-2, with a weak D call TRBD1 (5 bases). The V end lost 4 bases, the J end lost 7 bases, and 7 bases lay between the germline ends. This CDR3 is built from 11 residues. From germline, CDR1 is SGHAT and CDR2 FQNNGV. DNA for the CDR3: TGTGCCAGCAGCTCCGGGGGTGGCTACACCTTC. Its protein product is CASSSGGGYTF.

There are many counts of this clonotype. V is TRBV7-2 and J is TRBJ1-1; D is ambiguous. CDR1 is SGHTA and CDR2 is FQGNSA in the germline V gene. Trimming left V 5 bases short and J 1 base short, with 11 bases between. This CDR3 has 14 amino acids. CDR3 protein: CASSRRVSNTEAFF. CDR3 bases: TGTGCCAGCAGCCGCCGGGTCTCGAACACTGAAGCTTTCTTT.

This clonotype was recorded many times. This sequence joins TRBV11-2 and TRBJ2-5, with 13 bases fitting TRBD2. The germline V gene has CDR1 SGHAT and CDR2 FQNNGV. The junction had 0 bases not matched to a gene; V was cut back by 1 base and J by 1 base. CDR3 length: 16 residues. The CDR3, as DNA: TGTGCCAGCAGCTTAGGGACTAGCGGGGGCCAAGAGACCCAGTACTTC. It codes for CASSLGTSGGQETQYF. Combining the CDR3 with reference TRBV11-2 and TRBJ2-5 gives the whole variable domain EAGVAQSPRYKIIEKRQSVAFWCNPISGHATLYWYQQILGQGPKLLIQFQNNGVVDDSQLPKDRFSAERLKGVDSTLKIQPAKLEDSAVYLCASSLGTSGGQETQYFGPGTRLLVL.

In its sample, this clonotype ranks as medium-sized. This chain uses TRBV7-2 with TRBJ2-5, with D possibly matching TRBD1 (5 bases). Trimming took 5 bases from V and 4 from J, leaving 8 bases between them. CDR3 length: 12 residues. The germline gives CDR1 SGHTA, CDR2 FQGNSA. The CDR3 DNA reads as TGTGCCAGCAGCCCAGACAGAGAGACCCAGTACTTC. It encodes CASSPDRETQYF.

The gene calls are TRBV20-1 and TRBJ1-1; the match to TRBD1 covers 10 bases. The germline V gene encodes CDR1 DFQATT and CDR2 SNEGSKA (reference sequence). V shed 3 bases and J 5 bases; nucleotides not matched to a gene: 15. The CDR3 covers 17 residues. CDR3 protein: CSASGVRDRGLVTEAFF. CDR3 sequence (DNA): TGCAGTGCTAGCGGGGTAAGGGACAGGGGACTTGTTACTGAAGCTTTCTTT.

This clonotype was counted a few times. The rearrangement uses TRBV10-3 and TRBJ2-7; TRBD1 or TRBD2 may be the D gene (5 bases each). Germline CDR1 is ENHRY and CDR2 is SYGVKD. V was cut by 10 bases and J by 4 bases, with 11 bases left in between. The CDR3 is 11 residues long. The CDR3, as DNA: TGTGCCACCGGGGACGGTTACGAGCAGTACTTC. Protein: CATGDGYEQYF.

This rearrangement joins TRBV20-1 to TRBJ2-7, with TRBD2 identical over 10 bases. The CDR3 has 13 residues. Germline V gives CDR1 DFQATT, CDR2 SNEGSKA (reference sequence). V lost 6 bases, J lost 7 bases, and 9 bases stayed unmatched. The chain's CDR3 is CSARLAGIGEQYF. CDR3 nucleotide sequence: TGCAGTGCGCGACTAGCGGGTATTGGGGAGCAGTACTTC.